The 17 T cell receptor beta chains given below trace back to one sample, sequenced in a study of early T cells in non-severe SARS-CoV-2 infection. TCRdb fed the 5' RACE reads into MiXCR, producing one record per CDR3 protein. This table holds some 58,000 distinct CDR3 sequences, roughly 10% found once. Sequencing used whole blood, obtained at baseline. These receptors were obtained from an adult who was a healthcare worker with PCR-confirmed SARS-CoV-2 infection or an uninfected control (not recorded which).

The chain has TRBV7-2 and TRBJ1-4; the D is unclear. The CDR3 has 15 residues. Germline CDR1 and CDR2: SGHTA and FQGNSA. Trimming left V 4 bases short and J 11 bases short, with 20 bases between. The CDR3 spells CASSSFDIRTEKLFF. CDR3 sequence (DNA): TGTGCCAGCAGCTCGTTCGACATCAGAACGGAGAAACTGTTTTTT.

The table lists this clonotype with a few counts. The V call is TRBV5-1, the J call TRBJ2-1; TRBD1 matches 9 bases. From germline, CDR1 is SGHRS and CDR2 YFSETQ. J gave up 6 bases and V 4 bases, and 8 bases lay outside the gene matches. The CDR3 loop spans 15 amino acids. The CDR3 nucleotides are TGCGCCAGCAGCCCACGGACAGGGGTTGGCAATGAGCAGTTCTTC. Amino acids: CASSPRTGVGNEQFF.

This clonotype appeared many times. CDR3 in DNA: TGTGCCAGCAGCCCGGACAGGGGACACTCCTACGAGCAGTACTTC. Translation gives CASSPDRGHSYEQYF. The chain employs TRBV14 and TRBJ2-7; 9 bases map to TRBD1. Germline V gene data show CDR1 as SGHDN and CDR2 as FVKESK. The CDR3 is 15 residues long. V lost 4 bases, J lost 0 bases, and 4 bases stayed unmatched. Filled out from reference TRBV14 and TRBJ2-7, the complete variable domain reads EAGVTQFPSHSVIEKGQTVTLRCDPISGHDNLYWYRRVMGKEIKFLLHFVKESKQDESGMPNNRFLAERTGGTYSTLKVQPAELEDSGVYFCASSPDRGHSYEQYFGPGTRLTVT.

Many counts were recorded for this clonotype. This chain connects TRBV2 to TRBJ2-3; a possible D gene is TRBD2 (5 bases). Germline CDR1 is SNHLY and CDR2 is FYNNEI. V was cut by 0 bases and J by 8 bases, with 15 bases left in between. CDR3 size: 15 residues. The chain's CDR3 is CASSEAPSRDATQYF. The CDR3 DNA follows: TGTGCCAGCAGTGAAGCCCCATCCCGGGATGCTACGCAGTATTTT.

This chain uses TRBV6-5 with TRBJ1-1; TRBD1 matches 10 bases. The V and J ends lost 8 bases and 5 bases, in that order; junction bases with no gene match: 14. Germline CDR1 MNHEY, CDR2 SVGAGI. This CDR3 region has 16 residues. CDR3 sequence reads: CASRSDSGQGRTEAFF. The CDR3 nucleotides read TGTGCCAGCCGGAGCGACTCGGGACAGGGGAGGACTGAAGCTTTCTTT.

The chain couples TRBV5-1 to TRBJ1-1; D is undetermined. Germline assignment: CDR1 SGHRS and CDR2 YFSETQ. With 4 bases removed from V and 3 bases from J, the gap between germline ends came to 16 bases. The CDR3 runs to 15 residues. The CDR3, as DNA: TGCGCCAGCAGCCGCACCGGACTGCAAGACACTGAAGCTTTCTTT. Translation: CASSRTGLQDTEAFF.

This clonotype was detected a few times. J is TRBJ2-1 and V is TRBV12-5; a weak D match, TRBD2 (5 bases). The V and J ends lost 4 bases and 13 bases respectively, with 14 bases between them. The CDR3 runs 12 residues. Germline V gene data show CDR1 as LGHNT and CDR2 as FRNRAP. The CDR3 sequence: CASGSGPTNQFF. CDR3 sequence (DNA): TGTGCTAGTGGTTCTGGACCGACTAACCAGTTCTTC.

This clonotype was seen only a few times. The chain recombines TRBV7-9 with TRBJ1-5, with TRBD1 as a possible D gene (5 bases). The CDR3 contains 16 residues. CDR1 and CDR2 (germline): SEHNR, FQNEAQ (reference sequence). V lost 1 base and J 0 bases, leaving 10 bases between the germline ends. This chain's CDR3 is CASSLGTPYSNQPQHF. CDR3 nucleotide sequence: TGTGCCAGCAGCTTAGGGACACCTTATAGCAATCAGCCCCAGCATTTT.

The chain combines TRBV6-2 or TRBV6-3 with TRBJ2-3; D is ambiguous. The CDR3 is made up of 14 amino acids. Germline CDR1 and CDR2: MNHEY and SVGEGT. The V gene lost 7 bases and the J gene lost 2 bases, with 13 bases spanning the gap. CDR3 region: CASNLRLNTDTQYF. The CDR3 bases are TGTGCCAGCAACCTCAGACTCAACACAGATACGCAGTATTTT.

This clonotype was counted ten times or more. This chain links TRBV12-3 or TRBV12-4 with TRBJ2-2; either TRBD1 or TRBD2 may supply D (5 bases each). V was shortened by 6 bases and J by 2 bases, with 10 bases between the two germline ends. The CDR3 consists of 14 residues. The CDR3 bases are TGTGCCAGCAGGGCAGGGACCAACACCGGGGAGCTGTTTTTT. Protein: CASRAGTNTGELFF.

This clonotype was counted only a few times. The rearrangement joins TRBV6-1 to TRBJ2-5; a weak D match, TRBD2 (7 bases). CDR3 length: 15 amino acids. V was cut by 8 bases and J by 2 bases, with 18 bases left in between. Looked up from germline, CDR1 is MNHNS and CDR2 is SASEGT. Here the CDR3 DNA reads TGTGCCAGCTGCCCCGTGGGGGGGACACAAGAGACCCAGTACTTC. It encodes CASCPVGGTQETQYF.

V and J are TRBV7-2 and TRBJ2-7, with 8 bases lining up with TRBD2. V lost 4 bases and J lost 6; bases outside the gene matches: 8. The CDR3 loop spans 14 amino acids. Per germline, CDR1 SGHTA and CDR2 FQGNSA. Written as DNA, the CDR3 is TGTGCCAGCAGCTCCCGATCGGGAGGGGGCGAGCAGTACTTC. It encodes CASSSRSGGGEQYF.

Only a few counts were recorded for this clonotype. The J gene is TRBJ2-3, the V gene TRBV10-3; TRBD2 aligns across 10 bases. The germline CDR1 and CDR2 sequences are ENHRY and SYGVKD. The CDR3 is 13 residues long. Germline trimming cut 10 bases from V and 5 bases from J; bases unmatched to any gene: 6. The chain's CDR3 is CATKRGGKDTQYF. In nucleotides, the CDR3 is TGTGCCACCAAGCGGGGGGGCAAAGATACGCAGTATTTT.

The chain couples TRBV7-8 to TRBJ1-3; 7 nucleotides match TRBD1. Germline CDR1 and CDR2: SGHVS and FQNEAQ. The J segment lost 7 bases and the V segment lost 2 bases, leaving 11 bases of the junction unmatched. CDR3 length equals 16 residues. The CDR3 region has the DNA TGTGCCAGCAGCTTAACGGGGGACAGCCGCCGGAACACCATATATTTT. Residues: CASSLTGDSRRNTIYF.

This clonotype appeared a few times. The V call is TRBV5-6, the J call TRBJ1-2, with 8 bases aligning to TRBD1. Germline V lookup: CDR1 SGHDT, CDR2 YYEEEE. The CDR3 contains 14 residues. Trimming cost V 7 bases and J 8 bases; bases outside gene matches: 13. The CDR3 sequence is CASGTRTGSSGYTF. The CDR3 DNA reads TGTGCCAGCGGAACACGGACAGGGAGTAGCGGCTACACCTTC.

The rearrangement uses TRBV6-5 and TRBJ1-6, with a weak D call TRBD1 (5 bases). In germline, CDR1 is MNHEY, CDR2 SVGAGI. The CDR3 loop spans 15 amino acids. V lost 0 bases and J 13 bases, leaving 16 bases between the germline ends. The CDR3 coding sequence is TGTGCCAGCAGTTACTCGGGCAGGGTTGGGGGGCCCCTCCACTTT. Its protein product is CASSYSGRVGGPLHF.

The CDR3 bases are TGTGCCTGGGGCGAGGGCTTTGGCTACAATGAGCAGTTCTTC. Translated, it gives CAWGEGFGYNEQFF. The V and J genes are TRBV30 and TRBJ2-1, with D possibly matching TRBD2 (5 bases). Trimming took off 5 bases at V and 3 bases at J, with 14 bases between the two ends. The CDR3 spans 14 residues. From germline, CDR1 is GTSNPN and CDR2 SVGIG (reference sequence).